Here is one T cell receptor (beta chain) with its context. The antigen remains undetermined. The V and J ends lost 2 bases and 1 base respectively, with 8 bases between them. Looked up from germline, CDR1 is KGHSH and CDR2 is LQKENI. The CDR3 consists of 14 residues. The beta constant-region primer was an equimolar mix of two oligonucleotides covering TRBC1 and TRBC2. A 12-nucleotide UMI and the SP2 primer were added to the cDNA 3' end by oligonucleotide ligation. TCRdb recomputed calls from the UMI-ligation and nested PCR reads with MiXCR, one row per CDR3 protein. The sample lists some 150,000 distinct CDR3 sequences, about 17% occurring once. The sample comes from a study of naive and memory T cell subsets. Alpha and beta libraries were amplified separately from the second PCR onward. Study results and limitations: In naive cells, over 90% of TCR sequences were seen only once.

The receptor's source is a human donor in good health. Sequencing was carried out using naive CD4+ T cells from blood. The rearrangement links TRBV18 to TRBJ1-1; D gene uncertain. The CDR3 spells CASSPMSRNTEAFF. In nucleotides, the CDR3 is TGTGCCAGCTCACCAATGAGTAGGAACACTGAAGCTTTCTTT.